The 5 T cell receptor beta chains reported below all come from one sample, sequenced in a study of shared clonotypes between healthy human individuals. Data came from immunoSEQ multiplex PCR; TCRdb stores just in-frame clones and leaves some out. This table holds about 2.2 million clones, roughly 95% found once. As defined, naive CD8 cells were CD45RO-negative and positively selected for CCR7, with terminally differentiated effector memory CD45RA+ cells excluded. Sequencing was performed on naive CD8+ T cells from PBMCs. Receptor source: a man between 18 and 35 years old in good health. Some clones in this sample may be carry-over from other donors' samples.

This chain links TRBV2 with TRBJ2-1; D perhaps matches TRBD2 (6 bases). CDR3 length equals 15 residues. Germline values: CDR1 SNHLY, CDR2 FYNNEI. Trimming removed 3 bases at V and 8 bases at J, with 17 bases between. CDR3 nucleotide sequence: TGTGCCAGCAGTGAGGGGCTAGCGTCCTCCGATGAGCAGTTCTTC. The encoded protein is CASSEGLASSDEQFF.

The CDR3 here is CASSEASLAGYEQYF. CDR3 bases: TGTGCCAGCAGTGAAGCGTCACTAGCGGGCTACGAGCAGTACTTC. V and J are TRBV2 and TRBJ2-7; 9 bases line up with TRBD2. The trim removed 0 bases at V and 3 bases at J, leaving 3 bases unmatched. The V gene's germline CDR1 is SNHLY and CDR2 FYNNEI. This CDR3 comprises 15 residues.

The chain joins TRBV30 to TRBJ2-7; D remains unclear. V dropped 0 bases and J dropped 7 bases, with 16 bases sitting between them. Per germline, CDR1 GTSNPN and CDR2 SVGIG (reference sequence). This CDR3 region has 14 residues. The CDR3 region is CAWSVSLADGEQYF. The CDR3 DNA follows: TGTGCCTGGAGTGTCAGTCTGGCGGATGGGGAGCAGTACTTC.

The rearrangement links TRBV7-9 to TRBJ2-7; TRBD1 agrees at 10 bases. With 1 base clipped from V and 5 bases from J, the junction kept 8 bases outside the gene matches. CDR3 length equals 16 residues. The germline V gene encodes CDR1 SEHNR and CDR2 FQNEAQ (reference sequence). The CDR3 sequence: CASSLGDRGIRDEQYF. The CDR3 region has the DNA TGTGCCAGCAGCTTAGGGGACAGGGGTATTCGGGACGAGCAGTACTTC.

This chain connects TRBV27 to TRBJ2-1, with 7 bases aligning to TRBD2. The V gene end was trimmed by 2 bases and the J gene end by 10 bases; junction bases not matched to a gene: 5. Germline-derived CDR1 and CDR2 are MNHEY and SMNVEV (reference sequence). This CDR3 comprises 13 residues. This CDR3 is CASSLAGVWEQFF. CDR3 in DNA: TGTGCCAGCAGTTTAGCGGGAGTATGGGAGCAGTTCTTC.